This T cell receptor (beta chain) appears in the sequencing data of a study of the immune and genomic landscape of osteosarcoma (TCRdb year 2020). With respect to the entire study: The overall cohort comprised about 50 pediatric and adult patients with high-grade osteosarcoma, with a median age at diagnosis of about 27 years (range about 5-90). Poor-risk disease was overrepresented in the cohort, as 73% of patients had an unfavorable pathologic response to standard therapy and approximately 70% had died. In the overall cohort, more than 45% of patients were male, and localized disease at diagnosis was presented by about 77% of patients. To define immunogenic potential, the study profiled osteosarcoma specimens using whole genome, RNA and T-cell receptor sequencing along with immunohistochemistry and reverse phase protein arrays. To characterize the osteosarcoma immunogenomic landscape, the TCR sequencing results were combined with transcriptome, protein array and immunostaining data. The goal of the study was to explain why immune checkpoint inhibitors have shown limited clinical activity in osteosarcoma. Three patients contributed two samples from the same tumor site. The full study reports these points: In five cases, a single hyperexpanded clone dominated the repertoire, and each of these five cases had fewer than 100 T-cell clonotypes. The clonality benchmarks were taken from external normal skin and healthy peripheral blood data instead of from matched normal tissue. Higher TCR productive clonality was observed in the immune-hot C3 cluster than in the cold C1 cluster, although TCR productive clonality remained low overall. Sample size was not determined by any statistical method, because osteosarcoma is rare and all possible samples were collected. Productive TCR clonality was low overall, averaging roughly 0.095 with a maximum of roughly 0.3, suggesting limited T-cell clonal expansion. Matched blood was collected from only a couple of patients, alongside the frozen tumor specimens.

There are 14 amino acids in the CDR3, from cysteine to phenylalanine inclusive. Of the read, only the CDR3 DNA is kept; its 42 bases are in frame from base 1. The CDR1 and CDR2 encoded by the germline V gene are KGHSH and LQKENI. V is pared back by 1 base and J by 1 base, with 7 bases lying between the germline termini. This clone has just one count. Its antigen remains undetermined. Base quality data are lacking; no much larger clone is found one base away. TCR beta chain CDR3 regions were immunosequenced using the ImmunoSEQ Assay (Adaptive Biotechnologies). Per the original workflow: The ImmunoSEQ Analyzer platform was used to export TCRB rearrangements, read counts, read proportions and gene usage. Using productive rearrangements, T-cell clonality was calculated as 1 minus Pielou's evenness. Clonal space homeostasis binned clonotypes as rare, small, medium, large or hyperexpanded (0.01 to 1 of the repertoire). TCR productive clonality was compared across immune clusters C1, C2 and C3 using the Wilcoxon rank sum test. TCRdb's version of the immuneACCESS table is confined to in-frame rearrangements and falls short of the full clone set. An unresolved V gene accounts for under half of the shortfall where checked; the remainder is of unknown origin. The V and J calls and clone size are taken from that table; D and trimming were inferred from the DNA. Across this sample there are roughly 9,800 clones, with around two thirds seen only once. Around 19% of the sample goes to the ten largest clones.

Specimens were post-treatment primary, local recurrence and metastasis tumors from poor-prognosis patients. The receptor comes from a human donor with osteosarcoma. Material for sequencing was osteosarcoma tumor tissue from the lung. The sequence is built from TRBV18 and TRBJ1-1; the D gene cannot be resolved reliably. The CDR3 region has the sequence CASSPRQENTEAFF. The bases read TGTGCCAGCTCACCACGGCAGGAGAACACTGAAGCTTTCTTT.